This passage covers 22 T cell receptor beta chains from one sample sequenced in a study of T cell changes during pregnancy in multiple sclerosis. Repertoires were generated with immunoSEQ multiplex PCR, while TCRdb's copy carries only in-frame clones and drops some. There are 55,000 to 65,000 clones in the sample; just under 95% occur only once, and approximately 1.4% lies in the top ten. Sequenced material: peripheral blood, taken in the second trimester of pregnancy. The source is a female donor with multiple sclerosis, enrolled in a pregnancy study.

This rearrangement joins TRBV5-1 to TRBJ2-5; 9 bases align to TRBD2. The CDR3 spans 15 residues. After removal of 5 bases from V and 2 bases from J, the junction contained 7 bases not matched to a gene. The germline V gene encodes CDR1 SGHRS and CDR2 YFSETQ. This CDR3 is CASRLAGSGQETQYF. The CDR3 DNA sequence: TGCGCCAGCAGGCTAGCGGGGAGCGGACAAGAGACCCAGTACTTC.

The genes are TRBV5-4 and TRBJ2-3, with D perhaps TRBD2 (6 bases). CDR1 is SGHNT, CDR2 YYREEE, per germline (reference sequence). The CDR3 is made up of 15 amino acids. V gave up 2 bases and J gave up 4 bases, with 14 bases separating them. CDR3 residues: CASSFGRSSSDTQYF. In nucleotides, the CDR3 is TGTGCCAGCAGCTTTGGGAGGAGTAGTTCAGATACGCAGTATTTT.

The CDR3 DNA reads as TGTGCCACCCCCCATCCAGGACAGCCCCAGCATTTT. Protein: CATPHPGQPQHF. This chain connects TRBV19 to TRBJ1-5; no definite D call. Trimming cost V 10 bases and J 7 bases, with 14 bases left between them. Germline lookup yields CDR1 LNHDA and CDR2 SQIVND (reference sequence). The CDR3 runs to 12 residues. Full variable domain (outside the CDR3, taken from reference TRBV19 and TRBJ1-5): DGGITQSPKYLFRKEGQNVTLSCEQNLNHDAMYWYRQDPGQGLRLIYYSQIVNDFQKGDIAEGYSVSREKKESFPLTVTSAQKNPTAFYLCATPHPGQPQHFGDGTRLSIL.

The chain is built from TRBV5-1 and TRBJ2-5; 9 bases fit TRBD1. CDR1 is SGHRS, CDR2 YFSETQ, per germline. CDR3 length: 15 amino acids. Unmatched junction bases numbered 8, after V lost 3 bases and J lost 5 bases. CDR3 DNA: TGCGCCAGCAGCTACCGGGACAGGGCTCGGGAGACCCAGTACTTC. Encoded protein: CASSYRDRARETQYF.

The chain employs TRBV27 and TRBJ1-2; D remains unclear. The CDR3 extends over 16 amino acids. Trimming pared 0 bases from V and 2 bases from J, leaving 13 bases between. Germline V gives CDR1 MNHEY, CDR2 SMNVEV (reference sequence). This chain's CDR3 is CASSLSSKAANYGYTF. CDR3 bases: TGTGCCAGCAGTTTATCATCGAAGGCAGCGAACTATGGCTACACCTTC.

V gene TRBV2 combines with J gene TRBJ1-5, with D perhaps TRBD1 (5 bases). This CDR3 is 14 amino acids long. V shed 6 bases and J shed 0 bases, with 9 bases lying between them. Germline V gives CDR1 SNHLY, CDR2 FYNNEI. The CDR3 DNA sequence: TGTGCCAGCAGGAGAGACAGTAGCAATCAGCCCCAGCATTTT. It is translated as CASRRDSSNQPQHF.

CDR3 sequence: CASSSQDRLMNTEAFF. In nucleotides, the CDR3 is TGTGCCAGCAGTTCCCAAGACAGACTCATGAACACTGAAGCTTTCTTT. The chain carries TRBV7-9 and TRBJ1-1, with D possibly being TRBD1 (5 bases). V lost 6 bases, J lost 0 bases, and 17 bases lay in between. The CDR3 consists of 16 residues. Germline loops: CDR1 SEHNR, CDR2 FQNEAQ (reference sequence).

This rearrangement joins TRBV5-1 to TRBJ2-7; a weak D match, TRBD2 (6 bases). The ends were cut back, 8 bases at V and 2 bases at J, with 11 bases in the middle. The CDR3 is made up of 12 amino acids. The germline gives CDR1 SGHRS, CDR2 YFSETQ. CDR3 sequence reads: CASGTETYEQYF. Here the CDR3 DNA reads TGCGCCAGTGGGACTGAAACCTACGAGCAGTACTTC.

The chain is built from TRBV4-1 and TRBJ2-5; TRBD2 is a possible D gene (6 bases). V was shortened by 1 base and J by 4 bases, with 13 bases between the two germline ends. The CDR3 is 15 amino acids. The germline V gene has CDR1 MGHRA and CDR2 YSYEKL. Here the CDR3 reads CASSQGRRERETQYF. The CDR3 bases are TGCGCCAGCAGCCAAGGTCGTCGGGAGAGAGAGACCCAGTACTTC.

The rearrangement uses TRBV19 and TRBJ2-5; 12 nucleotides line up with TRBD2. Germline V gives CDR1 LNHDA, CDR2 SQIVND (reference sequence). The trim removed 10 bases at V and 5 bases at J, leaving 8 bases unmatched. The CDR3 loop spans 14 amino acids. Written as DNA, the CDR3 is TGTGCCACCATGGGACTAGCGGGTTCGGAGACCCAGTACTTC. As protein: CATMGLAGSETQYF.

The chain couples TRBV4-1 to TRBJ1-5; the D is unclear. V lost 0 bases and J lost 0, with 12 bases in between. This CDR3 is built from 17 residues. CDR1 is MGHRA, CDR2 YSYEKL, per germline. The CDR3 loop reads CASSQDPPGYSNQPQHF. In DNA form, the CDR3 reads TGCGCCAGCAGCCAAGATCCTCCGGGGTATAGCAATCAGCCCCAGCATTTT.

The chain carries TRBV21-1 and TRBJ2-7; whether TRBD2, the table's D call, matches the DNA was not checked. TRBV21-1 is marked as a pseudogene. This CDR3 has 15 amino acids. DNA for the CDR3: TGTGCCAGCAGCAAAGTAACTAGCGGGGCATACGAGCAGTACTTC. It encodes CASSKVTSGAYEQYF.

The DNA of the CDR3 is TGTGCCAGCAGCCAAGATAGGGACACCGGCTACACCTTC. It yields the protein CASSQDRDTGYTF. The chain uses TRBV14 and TRBJ1-2; possibly TRBD1 for D (6 bases). V lost 0 bases, J lost 8 bases, and 10 bases lay in between. Germline CDR1 is SGHDN and CDR2 is FVKESK. The CDR3 totals 13 residues.

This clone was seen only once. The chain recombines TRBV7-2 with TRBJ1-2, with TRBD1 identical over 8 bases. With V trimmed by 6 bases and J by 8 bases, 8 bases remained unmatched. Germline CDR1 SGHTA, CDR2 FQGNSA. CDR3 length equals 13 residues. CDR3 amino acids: CASRLQGARGYTF. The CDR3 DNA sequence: TGTGCCAGCAGGCTCCAGGGGGCGCGGGGCTACACCTTC.

The CDR3, as DNA: TGTGCCAGCAGCTTAGGAGATTCGCAGGGGGGCTACGAGCAGTACTTC. This sequence encodes CASSLGDSQGGYEQYF. V is TRBV11-1 and J is TRBJ2-7; a possible D gene is TRBD1 (7 bases). CDR1 SGHAT and CDR2 FQDESV come from the germline V gene (reference sequence). V lost 1 base, J lost 3 bases, and 16 bases lay in between. CDR3 length equals 16 residues.

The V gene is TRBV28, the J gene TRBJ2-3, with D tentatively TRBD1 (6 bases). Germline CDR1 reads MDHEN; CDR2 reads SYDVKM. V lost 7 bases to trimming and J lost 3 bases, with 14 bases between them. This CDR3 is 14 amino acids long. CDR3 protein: CASTLGGKTDTQYF. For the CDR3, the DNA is TGTGCCAGCACCTTAGGGGGAAAAACAGATACGCAGTATTTT.

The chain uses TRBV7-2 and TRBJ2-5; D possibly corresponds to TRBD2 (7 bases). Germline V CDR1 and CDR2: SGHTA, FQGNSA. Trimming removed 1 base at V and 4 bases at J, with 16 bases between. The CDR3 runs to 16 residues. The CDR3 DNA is TGTGCCAGCAGCTTAGTAGGGGGGAGGGTAGGAGAGACCCAGTACTTC. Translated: CASSLVGGRVGETQYF.

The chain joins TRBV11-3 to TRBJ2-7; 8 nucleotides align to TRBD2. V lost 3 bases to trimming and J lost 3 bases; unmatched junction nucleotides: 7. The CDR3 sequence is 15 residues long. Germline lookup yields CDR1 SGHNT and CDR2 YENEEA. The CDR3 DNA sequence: TGTGCCAGCAGCTTGGAGACCGGGACTAGCTACGAGCAGTACTTC. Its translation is CASSLETGTSYEQYF. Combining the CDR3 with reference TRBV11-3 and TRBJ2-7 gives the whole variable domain EAGVVQSPRYKIIEKKQPVAFWCNPISGHNTLYWYLQNLGQGPELLIRYENEEAVDDSQLPKDRFSAERLKGVDSTLKIQPAELGDSAVYLCASSLETGTSYEQYFGPGTRLTVT.

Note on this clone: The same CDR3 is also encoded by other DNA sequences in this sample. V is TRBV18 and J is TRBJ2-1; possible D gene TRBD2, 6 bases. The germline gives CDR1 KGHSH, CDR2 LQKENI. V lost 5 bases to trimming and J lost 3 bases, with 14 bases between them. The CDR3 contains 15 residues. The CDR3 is CASSGVAADYNEQFF. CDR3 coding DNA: TGTGCCAGCTCAGGAGTAGCGGCCGACTACAATGAGCAGTTCTTC.

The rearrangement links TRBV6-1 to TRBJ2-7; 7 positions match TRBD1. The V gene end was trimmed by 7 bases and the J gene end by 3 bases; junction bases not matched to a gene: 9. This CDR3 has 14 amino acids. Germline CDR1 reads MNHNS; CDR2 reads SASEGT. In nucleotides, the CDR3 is TGTGCCAGCACCAGAGGACAGGAGCTCTACGAGCAGTACTTC. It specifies CASTRGQELYEQYF.

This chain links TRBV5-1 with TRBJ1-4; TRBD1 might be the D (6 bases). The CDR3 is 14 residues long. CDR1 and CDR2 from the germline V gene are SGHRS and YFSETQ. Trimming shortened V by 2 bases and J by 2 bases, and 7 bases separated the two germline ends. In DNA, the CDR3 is TGCGCCAGCAGCTTCCAGGGGACTAATGAAAAACTGTTTTTT. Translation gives CASSFQGTNEKLFF.

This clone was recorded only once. CDR3 residues: CASSQGLAVAGELFF. CDR3 DNA sequence: TGCGCCAGCAGCCAAGGACTAGCCGTAGCCGGGGAGCTGTTTTTT. V usage is TRBV4-1 and J usage is TRBJ2-2, with 7 bases that match TRBD2. CDR3 length equals 15 residues. The V gene end was trimmed by 1 base and the J gene end by 6 bases; junction bases not matched to a gene: 5. CDR1 MGHRA and CDR2 YSYEKL come from the germline V gene.